A single sample gave rise to the 31 T cell receptor beta chains below, sequenced in a study of shared clonotypes between healthy human individuals. Generated by immunoSEQ multiplex PCR, the TCRdb table keeps only in-frame clones and is missing some. The data contain about 96,000 clones, around 47% of them seen just once; the ten biggest clones take up about 14%. The specimen was PBMCs. These TCRs come from a woman aged 35 to 49 in good health. Some clones in this sample may be carry-over from other donors' samples.

The J gene is TRBJ1-6, the V gene TRBV7-9; D is unclear. V gave up 4 bases and J gave up 9 bases, with 13 bases separating them. Germline V gene data show CDR1 as SEHNR and CDR2 as FQNEAQ (reference sequence). This CDR3 is built from 14 residues. CDR3 nucleotide sequence: TGTGCCAGCAGCTCACTTGGAGCTCGTTCACCCCTCCACTTT. It codes for CASSSLGARSPLHF.

The J gene is TRBJ2-7, the V gene TRBV11-2; D ambiguous. Trimming pared 3 bases from V and 3 bases from J, leaving 15 bases between. Per the germline V gene, CDR1 is SGHAT and CDR2 is FQNNGV. This CDR3 spans 15 amino acids. The CDR3, as DNA: TGTGCCAGCAGCTTGAGGAACGGAATGATCTACGAGCAGTACTTC. Translation: CASSLRNGMIYEQYF.

The chain carries TRBV18 and TRBJ1-2; D gene ambiguous. In germline, CDR1 is KGHSH, CDR2 LQKENI. The CDR3 is 16 residues long. With 6 bases removed from V and 0 bases from J, the gap between germline ends came to 17 bases. In DNA, the CDR3 is TGTGCCAGCTCCGAGTCAAGGGCGACCCCTAACTATGGCTACACCTTC. It translates to CASSESRATPNYGYTF.

This clone was recorded at least ten times. The chain joins TRBV6-5 to TRBJ2-4; no clear D. Germline V gene data show CDR1 as MNHEY and CDR2 as SVGAGI. The CDR3 consists of 13 residues. V lost 3 bases to trimming and J lost 3 bases, with 6 bases between them. CDR3 nucleotide sequence: TGTGCCAGCAGTTATTCTATCAAAAACATTCAGTACTTC. Protein: CASSYSIKNIQYF.

This clone has only a few counts. The chain joins TRBV13 to TRBJ1-2; tentatively, D is TRBD1 (5 bases). The CDR3 consists of 13 residues. V was cut by 2 bases and J by 9 bases, with 13 bases left in between. CDR1 and CDR2 (germline): PRHDT, FYEKMQ (reference sequence). The CDR3 loop is CASSLRKGVSYTF. Here the CDR3 DNA reads TGTGCCAGCAGCTTACGTAAAGGGGTAAGCTACACCTTC.

The chain is built from TRBV7-2 and TRBJ2-7; the D gene is possibly TRBD2 (5 bases). CDR3 length equals 13 residues. With 5 bases removed from V and 6 bases from J, the gap between germline ends came to 14 bases. Germline values: CDR1 SGHTA, CDR2 FQGNSA. Here the CDR3 DNA reads TGTGCCAGCAGCCCCGAGCGGAGGCGCGAGCAGTACTTC. Protein product: CASSPERRREQYF.

For this clone: A read error may account for a junction end that differs from germline. The rearrangement joins TRBV7-9 to TRBJ2-7, with 9 bases lining up with TRBD2. CDR1 and CDR2 (germline): SEHNR, FQNEAQ (reference sequence). There are 15 residues in the CDR3. In nucleotides, the CDR3 is TGTGCCAGCAGGTTAGCGGCGGGAGGGTCTAACGAGCAGTACTTC. This sequence encodes CASRLAAGGSNEQYF.

There are a few counts of this clone. The chain carries TRBV4-2 and TRBJ1-5; D not resolved. In germline, CDR1 is LGHNA, CDR2 YNFKEQ. This CDR3 has 12 residues. V was cut by 4 bases and J by 2 bases, with 3 bases left in between. CDR3 residues: CASSRGNQPQHF. The CDR3, as DNA: TGTGCCAGCAGCCGGGGCAATCAGCCCCAGCATTTT.

The genes are TRBV14 and TRBJ1-2; D is ambiguous. Trimming pared 2 bases from V and 3 bases from J, leaving 4 bases between. The CDR3 has 12 amino acids. From germline, CDR1 is SGHDN and CDR2 FVKESK. CDR3 sequence (DNA): TGTGCCAGCAGCCAACTAGACTATGGCTACACCTTC. As protein: CASSQLDYGYTF.

This clone was seen more than once but under ten times. DNA for the CDR3: TGTGCCAGCAGTGAGCGGGCAAGCACAGATACGCAGTATTTT. Its protein is CASSERASTDTQYF. The gene calls are TRBV6-4 and TRBJ2-3, with D possibly being TRBD2 (5 bases). The V gene's germline CDR1 is MRHNA and CDR2 SNTAGT. The CDR3 loop spans 14 amino acids. V lost 3 bases, J lost 0 bases, and 7 bases lay in between.

This clone was seen at least ten times. V and J are TRBV25-1 and TRBJ1-1; D might be TRBD1 (5 bases). Trimming removed 1 base at V and 5 bases at J, with 14 bases between. The CDR3 totals 15 residues. Per germline, CDR1 MGHDK and CDR2 SYGVNS. The CDR3 region is CASSELQGVGTEAFF. The CDR3 bases are TGTGCCAGCAGTGAATTGCAGGGTGTAGGAACTGAAGCTTTCTTT.

This clone appeared many times. The chain employs TRBV30 and TRBJ1-5, with D possibly being TRBD1 (5 bases). Trimming took 2 bases from V and 3 from J, leaving 14 bases between them. CDR1 and CDR2 from the germline V gene are GTSNPN and SVGIG (reference sequence). This CDR3 has 15 residues. The CDR3 here is CAWSTGQLDNQPQHF. The CDR3 coding sequence is TGTGCCTGGAGTACGGGGCAGCTAGACAATCAGCCCCAGCATTTT.

This clone was recorded once. With a much larger clone just one base away, this may be a read error. The gene calls are TRBV28 and TRBJ1-1; D is unresolved. Germline V gives CDR1 MDHEN, CDR2 SYDVKM. This CDR3 comprises 16 residues. V lost 4 bases and J lost 7, with 22 bases in between. The CDR3 spells CASSSYSRGILGEAFF. CDR3 DNA: TGTGCCAGCAGTTCATATTCCCGAGGCATTCTCGGTGAAGCTTTCTTT.

Points on this clone: A read error is possible here, since a much larger clone lies one base away. Other DNA sequences in this specimen translate into the identical CDR3. The rearrangement joins TRBV29-1 to TRBJ1-3; no firm D call. The CDR3 has 11 residues. Germline V gene sequence: CDR1 SQVTM, CDR2 ANQGSEA. CDR3 coding DNA: TGCAGCGTTGAGGTTGGAAACACCATATATTTC. Translation gives CSVEVGNTIYF.

The V call is TRBV28, the J call TRBJ2-7, with D tentatively TRBD2 (5 bases). The CDR3 is made up of 12 amino acids. Germline V lookup: CDR1 MDHEN, CDR2 SYDVKM. V lost 3 bases, J lost 7 bases, and 10 bases lay in between. The CDR3 region is CASSLPQREQYF. The CDR3 DNA reads TGTGCCAGCAGTTTGCCCCAGCGGGAGCAGTACTTC.

The chain couples TRBV29-1 to TRBJ2-3; D is undetermined. Per germline, CDR1 SQVTM and CDR2 ANQGSEA. This CDR3 is built from 10 residues. The V gene lost 6 bases and the J gene lost 8 bases, with 9 bases spanning the gap. The CDR3 DNA follows: TGCAGCGTGGCTGAAGGTACGCAGTATTTT. Protein: CSVAEGTQYF.

Worth noting for this clone: A far larger clone is just one base off, so this is likely a read error. Lacking the conserved final phenylalanine or tryptophan, this CDR3 likely reflects a read error. CDR3 sequence reads: CASSESENSPLHI. CDR3 DNA: TGTGCCAGCAGTGAATCTGAGAATTCACCCCTCCACATT. The rearrangement joins TRBV25-1 to TRBJ1-6, with D unclear. Trimming removed 1 base at V and 7 bases at J, with 5 bases between. The CDR3 is 13 amino acids. The germline V gene has CDR1 MGHDK and CDR2 SYGVNS.

This sequence joins TRBV30 and TRBJ2-1; 8 bases map to TRBD1. Germline V lookup: CDR1 GTSNPN, CDR2 SVGIG (reference sequence). The CDR3 sequence is 14 residues long. With V trimmed by 2 bases and J by 6 bases, 6 bases remained unmatched. The CDR3 is CAWSRGQGLNEQFF. The DNA of the CDR3 is TGTGCCTGGAGTCGTGGACAGGGTCTCAATGAGCAGTTCTTC.

This clone has ten or more counts. The rearrangement links TRBV6-5 to TRBJ2-2, with D possibly called TRBD1 or TRBD2 (5 bases each). CDR3 length: 14 amino acids. V lost 8 bases, J lost 0 bases, and 10 bases lay in between. CDR1 MNHEY and CDR2 SVGAGI come from the germline V gene. The CDR3 protein is CASFLGPNTGELFF. CDR3 DNA sequence: TGTGCCAGCTTCCTGGGACCGAACACCGGGGAGCTGTTTTTT.

V is TRBV29-1 and J is TRBJ2-7; tentative D call: TRBD1 (6 bases). The CDR3 spans 11 residues. Germline V gives CDR1 SQVTM, CDR2 ANQGSEA. In DNA, the CDR3 is TGCAATGGGACATTAACCTACGAGCAGTACTTC. Its translation is CNGTLTYEQYF.

This clone was found many times. The chain is built from TRBV7-2 and TRBJ1-2; the D is unclear. Germline-derived CDR1 and CDR2 are SGHTA and FQGNSA. V was trimmed by 7 bases and J by 8 bases, leaving 17 bases between them. This CDR3 has 13 residues. CDR3 residues: CASTEDPLGGYTF. CDR3 coding DNA: TGTGCCAGCACCGAAGACCCTCTGGGGGGCTACACCTTC.

Concerning this clone: The same CDR3 also results from other DNA sequences found in this sample. The CDR3 DNA sequence: TGTGCCAGCAGCCTCCGAGGGGCTTGGACTAATGAAAAACTGTTTTTT. Translation gives CASSLRGAWTNEKLFF. This rearrangement joins TRBV7-9 to TRBJ1-4, with D maybe TRBD1 (5 bases). Per germline, CDR1 SEHNR and CDR2 FQNEAQ (reference sequence). The CDR3 runs 16 residues. Deletions cut 5 bases from V and 2 bases from J, with 15 bases between.

A remark on this clone: A junction end diverges from the germline sequence, so it may reflect a read error. This rearrangement joins TRBV6-5 to TRBJ1-1; D uncertain. This CDR3 has 10 residues. Germline-derived CDR1 and CDR2 are MNHEY and SVGAGI. In DNA, the CDR3 is TGTGCCAGCAGTTATTCGCAACCCCCTTTT. This translates into CASSYSQPPF.

About this clone itself: A read error may explain this, as a much larger clone is one base away. This chain joins TRBV6-1 and TRBJ1-1, with a tentative D call TRBD1 (5 bases). The germline V gene has CDR1 MNHNS and CDR2 SASEGT. The CDR3 has 13 amino acids. The CDR3 region is CASSEPRGDLASF. CDR3 bases: TGTGCCAGCAGTGAACCTCGGGGCGATTTGGCTTCCTTT.

In this sample, this clone turned up a few times. V and J are TRBV30 and TRBJ1-2, with 10 bases that match TRBD1. V lost 3 bases, J lost 4 bases, and 8 bases stayed unmatched. In germline, CDR1 is GTSNPN, CDR2 SVGIG (reference sequence). The CDR3 runs 15 residues. This chain's CDR3 is CAWSAGTGVPYGYTF. CDR3 DNA: TGTGCCTGGAGCGCCGGGACAGGGGTCCCCTATGGCTACACCTTC.

This clone was recorded at least ten times. The V gene is TRBV5-1, the J gene TRBJ2-7; D is unresolved. The V and J ends lost 4 bases and 6 bases respectively, with 14 bases between them. The CDR3 runs 13 residues. Germline assignment: CDR1 SGHRS and CDR2 YFSETQ. The CDR3 sequence is CASSASQVSEQYF. CDR3 coding DNA: TGCGCCAGCAGCGCGTCCCAGGTCTCCGAGCAGTACTTC.

This clone has just a few counts. The chain employs TRBV5-7 and TRBJ1-2, with a possible D match to TRBD1 (6 bases). TRBV5-7 is known as an ORF, though its function is uncertain. The CDR3 totals 14 residues. V gave up 0 bases and J gave up 4 bases, with 10 bases separating them. The CDR3 spells CASSLDREVYGYTF. CDR3 sequence (DNA): TGTGCCAGCAGCTTGGACAGGGAGGTCTATGGCTACACCTTC.

There are many counts of this clone. V and J are TRBV5-1 and TRBJ1-1, with D unclear. There are 14 residues in the CDR3. Germline CDR1 SGHRS, CDR2 YFSETQ. V was trimmed by 4 bases and J by 3 bases, leaving 13 bases between them. DNA of the CDR3: TGCGCCAGCAGCGCGACTTTCACGGACACTGAAGCTTTCTTT. Translating gives CASSATFTDTEAFF.

A few counts support this clone. The chain uses TRBV30 and TRBJ2-5; TRBD1 matches at 7 bases. Losses at the gene ends were 1 base for V and 1 base for J; bases not matched to a gene: 0. Germline V CDR1 and CDR2: GTSNPN, SVGIG (reference sequence). The CDR3 runs to 13 residues. The CDR3 bases are TGTGCCTGGAGTGAGGGGGCCCAAGAGACCCAGTACTTC. As protein: CAWSEGAQETQYF.

This clone was recorded many times. A much larger clone differs by one base, so this may be a read error. Distinct nucleotide sequences in the sample also encode this CDR3. The chain joins TRBV28 to TRBJ2-7; no reliable D call. The CDR3 is 13 amino acids. Germline values: CDR1 MDHEN, CDR2 SYDVKM. CDR3 DNA: TGTGCCAGTAGTTCCCCGGAGACCTACGAGCAGTACTTC. This gives the protein CASSSPETYEQYF.

Remarks on this clone: At one end the junction does not follow the germline gene, possibly because of a read error. The chain uses TRBV4-1 and TRBJ1-4; D might be TRBD1 (5 bases). Germline CDR1 and CDR2: MGHRA and YSYEKL. This CDR3 is 11 amino acids long. The CDR3 protein is CASLGDEKLFF. The CDR3 DNA reads TGTGCCAGCCTAGGGGATGAAAAACTGTTTTTT.